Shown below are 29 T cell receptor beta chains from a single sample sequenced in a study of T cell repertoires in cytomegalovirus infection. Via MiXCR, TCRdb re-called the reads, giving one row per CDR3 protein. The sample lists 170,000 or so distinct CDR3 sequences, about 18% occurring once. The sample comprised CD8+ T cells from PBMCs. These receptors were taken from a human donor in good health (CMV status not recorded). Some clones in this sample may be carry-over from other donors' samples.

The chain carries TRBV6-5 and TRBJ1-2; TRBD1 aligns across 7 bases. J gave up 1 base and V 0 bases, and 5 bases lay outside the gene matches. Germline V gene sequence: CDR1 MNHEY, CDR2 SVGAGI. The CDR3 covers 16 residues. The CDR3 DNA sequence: TGTGCCAGCAGTTACTCCCCAGGGGGTTTTAACTATGGCTACACCTTC. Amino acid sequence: CASSYSPGGFNYGYTF.

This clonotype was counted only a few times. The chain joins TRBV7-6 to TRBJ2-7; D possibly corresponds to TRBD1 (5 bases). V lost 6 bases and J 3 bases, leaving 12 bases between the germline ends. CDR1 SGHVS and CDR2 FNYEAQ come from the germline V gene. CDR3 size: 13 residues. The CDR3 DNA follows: TGTGCCAGCAGTAACAGGTCCTACTACGAGCAGTACTTC. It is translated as CASSNRSYYEQYF.

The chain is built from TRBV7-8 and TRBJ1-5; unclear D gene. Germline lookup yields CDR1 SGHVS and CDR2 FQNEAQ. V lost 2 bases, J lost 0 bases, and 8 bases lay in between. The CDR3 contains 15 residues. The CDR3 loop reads CASSLWQNSNQPQHF. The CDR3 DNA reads TGTGCCAGCAGCTTATGGCAGAATAGCAATCAGCCCCAGCATTTT.

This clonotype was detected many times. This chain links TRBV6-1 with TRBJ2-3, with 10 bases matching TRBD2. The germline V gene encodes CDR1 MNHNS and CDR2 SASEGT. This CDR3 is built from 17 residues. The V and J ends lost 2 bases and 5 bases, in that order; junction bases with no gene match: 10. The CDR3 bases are TGTGCCAGCAGTGAAAGGGAGCGGGGGGGACTCAAAGATACGCAGTATTTT. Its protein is CASSERERGGLKDTQYF.

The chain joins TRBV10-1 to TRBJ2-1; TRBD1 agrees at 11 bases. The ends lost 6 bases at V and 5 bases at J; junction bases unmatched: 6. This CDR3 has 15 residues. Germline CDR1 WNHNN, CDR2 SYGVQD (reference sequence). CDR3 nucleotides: TGCGCCAGCAGCGTTGGACAGGGGGCCCACAATGAGCAGTTCTTC. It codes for CASSVGQGAHNEQFF.

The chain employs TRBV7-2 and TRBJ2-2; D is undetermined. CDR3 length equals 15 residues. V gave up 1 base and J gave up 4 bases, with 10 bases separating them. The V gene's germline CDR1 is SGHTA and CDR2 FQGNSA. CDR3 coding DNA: TGTGCCAGCAGCTTAGTTGAAAGGTCCACCGGGGAGCTGTTTTTT. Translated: CASSLVERSTGELFF.

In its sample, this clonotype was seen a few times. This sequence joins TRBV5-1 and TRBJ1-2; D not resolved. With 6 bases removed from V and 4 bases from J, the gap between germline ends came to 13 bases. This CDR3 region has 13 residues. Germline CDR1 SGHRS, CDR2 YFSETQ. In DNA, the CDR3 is TGCGCCAGCACCAATGGGAGGGCCTATGGCTACACCTTC. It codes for CASTNGRAYGYTF.

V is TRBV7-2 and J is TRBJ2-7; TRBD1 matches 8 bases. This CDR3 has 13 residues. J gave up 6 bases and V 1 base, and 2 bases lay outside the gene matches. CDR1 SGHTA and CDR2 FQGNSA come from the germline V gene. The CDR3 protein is CASSLGTGTEQYF. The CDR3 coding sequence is TGTGCCAGCAGCTTAGGGACAGGGACCGAGCAGTACTTC.

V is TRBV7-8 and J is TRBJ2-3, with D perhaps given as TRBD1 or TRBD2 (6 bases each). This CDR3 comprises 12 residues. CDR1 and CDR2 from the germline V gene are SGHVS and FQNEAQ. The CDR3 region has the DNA TGTGTCGTGGGGGGCCACGGAGATACGCAGTATTTT. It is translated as CVVGGHGDTQYF.

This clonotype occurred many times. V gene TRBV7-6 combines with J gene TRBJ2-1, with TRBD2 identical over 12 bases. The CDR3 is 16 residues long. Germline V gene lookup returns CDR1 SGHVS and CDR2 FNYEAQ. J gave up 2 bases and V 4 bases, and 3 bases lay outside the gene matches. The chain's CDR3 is CASSSPSGGAYNEQFF. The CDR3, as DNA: TGTGCCAGCAGCTCCCCTAGCGGGGGGGCCTACAATGAGCAGTTCTTC.

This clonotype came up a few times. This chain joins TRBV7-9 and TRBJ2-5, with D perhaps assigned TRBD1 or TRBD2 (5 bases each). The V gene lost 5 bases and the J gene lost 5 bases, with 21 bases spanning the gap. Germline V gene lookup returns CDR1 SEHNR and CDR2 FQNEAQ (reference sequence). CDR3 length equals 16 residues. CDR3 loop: CASSAPSGPEVETQYF. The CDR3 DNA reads TGTGCCAGCAGCGCACCTTCGGGGCCGGAGGTGGAGACCCAGTACTTC. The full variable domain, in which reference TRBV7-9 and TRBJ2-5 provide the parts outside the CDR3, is DTGVSQNPRHKITKRGQNVTFRCDPISEHNRLYWYRQTLGQGPEFLTYFQNEAQLEKSRLLSDRFSAERPKGSFSTLEIQRTEQGDSAMYLCASSAPSGPEVETQYFGPGTRLLVL.

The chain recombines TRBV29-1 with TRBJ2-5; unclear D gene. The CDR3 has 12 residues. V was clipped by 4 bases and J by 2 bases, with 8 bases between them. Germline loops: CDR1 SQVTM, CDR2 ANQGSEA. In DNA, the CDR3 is TGCAGCGTTGGAAGCCAACAAGAGACCCAGTACTTC. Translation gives CSVGSQQETQYF. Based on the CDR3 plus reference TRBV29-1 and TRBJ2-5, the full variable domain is SAVISQKPSRDICQRGTSLTIQCQVDSQVTMMFWYRQQPGQSLTLIATANQGSEATYESGFVIDKFPISRPNLTFSTLTVSNMSPEDSSIYLCSVGSQQETQYFGPGTRLLVL.

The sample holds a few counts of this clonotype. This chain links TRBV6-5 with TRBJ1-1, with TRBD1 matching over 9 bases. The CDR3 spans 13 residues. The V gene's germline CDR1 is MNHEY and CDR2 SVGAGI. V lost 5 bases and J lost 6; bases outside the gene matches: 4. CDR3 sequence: CASSIQGAAEAFF. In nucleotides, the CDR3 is TGTGCCAGCAGTATACAGGGGGCGGCTGAAGCTTTCTTT.

CDR3 in amino acids: CASSLWDRGVSGELFF. CDR3 DNA: TGTGCCAGCAGCTTGTGGGACAGGGGCGTGAGCGGGGAGCTGTTTTTT. The chain combines TRBV5-6 with TRBJ2-2, with 10 positions matching TRBD1. V gave up 1 base and J gave up 7 bases; unmatched junction bases: 7. This CDR3 comprises 16 residues. The germline V gene encodes CDR1 SGHDT and CDR2 YYEEEE.

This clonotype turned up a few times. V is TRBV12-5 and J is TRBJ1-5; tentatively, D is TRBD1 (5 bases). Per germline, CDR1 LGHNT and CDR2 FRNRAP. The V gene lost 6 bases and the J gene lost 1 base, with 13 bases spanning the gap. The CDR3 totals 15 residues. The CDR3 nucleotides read TGTGCTAGTGGCCCCAGGGAAGGGAGCAATCAGCCCCAGCATTTT. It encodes CASGPREGSNQPQHF.

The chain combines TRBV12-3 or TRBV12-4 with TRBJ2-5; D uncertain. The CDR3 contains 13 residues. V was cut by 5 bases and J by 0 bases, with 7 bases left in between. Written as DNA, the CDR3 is TGTGCCAGCAGTGCACATTACCAAGAGACCCAGTACTTC. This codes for CASSAHYQETQYF.

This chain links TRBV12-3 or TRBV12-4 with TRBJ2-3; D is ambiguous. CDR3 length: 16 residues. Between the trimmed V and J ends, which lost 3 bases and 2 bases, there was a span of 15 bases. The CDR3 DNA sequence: TGTGCCAGCAGTTTGGCCCCTCTGGAGCTCACAGATACGCAGTATTTT. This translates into CASSLAPLELTDTQYF.

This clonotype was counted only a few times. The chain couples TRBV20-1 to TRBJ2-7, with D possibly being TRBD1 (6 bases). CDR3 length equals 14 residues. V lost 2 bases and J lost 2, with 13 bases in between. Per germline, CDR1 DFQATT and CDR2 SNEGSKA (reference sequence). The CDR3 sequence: CSARHPGHTYEQYF. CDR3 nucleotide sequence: TGCAGTGCTAGACACCCGGGACACACCTACGAGCAGTACTTC.

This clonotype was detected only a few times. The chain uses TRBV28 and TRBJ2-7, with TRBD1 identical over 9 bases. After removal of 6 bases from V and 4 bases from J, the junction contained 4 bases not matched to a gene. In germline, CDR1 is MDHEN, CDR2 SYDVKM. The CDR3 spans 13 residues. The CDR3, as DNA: TGTGCCAGCAGCCGGGACAGGGTGTACGAGCAGTACTTC. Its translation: CASSRDRVYEQYF.

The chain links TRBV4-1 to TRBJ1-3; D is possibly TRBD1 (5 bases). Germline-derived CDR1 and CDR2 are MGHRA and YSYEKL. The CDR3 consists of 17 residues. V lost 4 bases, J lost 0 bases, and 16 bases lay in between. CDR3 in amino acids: CASSPKYGAFSGNTIYF. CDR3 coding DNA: TGCGCCAGCAGCCCCAAGTATGGGGCGTTCTCTGGAAACACCATATATTTT.

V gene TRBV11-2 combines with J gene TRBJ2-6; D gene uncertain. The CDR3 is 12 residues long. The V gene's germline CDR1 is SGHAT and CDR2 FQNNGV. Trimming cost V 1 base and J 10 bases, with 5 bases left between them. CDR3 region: CASSLGTNVLTF. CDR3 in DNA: TGTGCCAGCAGCTTAGGTACAAACGTCCTGACTTTC. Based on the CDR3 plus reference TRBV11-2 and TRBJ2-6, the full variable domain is EAGVAQSPRYKIIEKRQSVAFWCNPISGHATLYWYQQILGQGPKLLIQFQNNGVVDDSQLPKDRFSAERLKGVDSTLKIQPAKLEDSAVYLCASSLGTNVLTFGAGSRLTVL.

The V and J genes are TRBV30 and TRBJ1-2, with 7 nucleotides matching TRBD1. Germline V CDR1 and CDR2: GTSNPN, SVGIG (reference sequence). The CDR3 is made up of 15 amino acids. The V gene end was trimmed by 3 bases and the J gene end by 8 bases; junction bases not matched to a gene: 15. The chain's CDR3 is CAWSRLAGGLGGYTF. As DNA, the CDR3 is TGTGCCTGGAGCCGACTTGCAGGGGGTCTAGGCGGCTACACCTTC.

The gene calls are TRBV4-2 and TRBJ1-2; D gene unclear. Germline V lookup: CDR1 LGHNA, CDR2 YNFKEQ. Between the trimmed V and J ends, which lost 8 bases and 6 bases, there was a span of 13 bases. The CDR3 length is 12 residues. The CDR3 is CASARGDHGYTF. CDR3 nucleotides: TGTGCCAGCGCCCGGGGAGATCATGGCTACACCTTC.

As DNA, the CDR3 is TGTGCCAGCAGTTCCGCACGGGACAGGGTCTATGGCTACACCTTC. Its translation is CASSSARDRVYGYTF. This chain uses TRBV6-2 or TRBV6-3 with TRBJ1-2, with 9 bases matching TRBD1. V trimming: 4 bases; J trimming: 4 bases; junction bases outside the gene matches: 7. The CDR3 length is 15 residues. The V gene's germline CDR1 is MNHEY and CDR2 SVGEGT.

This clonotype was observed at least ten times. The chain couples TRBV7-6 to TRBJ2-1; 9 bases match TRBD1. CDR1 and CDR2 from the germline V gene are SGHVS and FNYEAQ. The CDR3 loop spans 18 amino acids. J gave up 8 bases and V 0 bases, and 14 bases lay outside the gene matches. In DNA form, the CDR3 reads TGTGCCAGCAGCTTAGCTATCGCCCCGGGACAGGGAGACGATGAGCAGTTCTTC. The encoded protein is CASSLAIAPGQGDDEQFF.

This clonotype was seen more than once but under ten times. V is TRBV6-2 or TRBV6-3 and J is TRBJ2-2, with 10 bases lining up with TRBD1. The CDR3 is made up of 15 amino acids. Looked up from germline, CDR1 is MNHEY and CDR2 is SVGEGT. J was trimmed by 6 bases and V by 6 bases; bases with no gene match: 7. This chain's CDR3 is CASSKRQGAAGELFF. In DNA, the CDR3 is TGTGCCAGCAGCAAACGACAGGGGGCGGCCGGGGAGCTGTTTTTT.

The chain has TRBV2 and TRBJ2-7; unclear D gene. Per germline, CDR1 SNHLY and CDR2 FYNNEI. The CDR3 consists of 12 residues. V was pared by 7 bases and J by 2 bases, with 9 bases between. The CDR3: CASIVRTYEQYF. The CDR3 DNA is TGTGCCAGCATCGTCAGGACCTACGAGCAGTACTTC.

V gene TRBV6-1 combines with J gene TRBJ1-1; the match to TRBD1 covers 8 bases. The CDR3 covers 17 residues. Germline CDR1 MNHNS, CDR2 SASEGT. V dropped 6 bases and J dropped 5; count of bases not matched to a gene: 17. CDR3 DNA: TGTGCCAGCAGGCGGGAGAGACGAGGACAGGGAGGGACTGAAGCTTTCTTT. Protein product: CASRRERRGQGGTEAFF.

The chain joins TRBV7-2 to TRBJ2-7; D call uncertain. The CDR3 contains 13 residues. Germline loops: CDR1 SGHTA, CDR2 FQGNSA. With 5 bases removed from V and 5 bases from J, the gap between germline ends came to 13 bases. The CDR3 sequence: CASSASYAHEQYF. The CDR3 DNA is TGTGCCAGCAGCGCATCGTATGCTCACGAGCAGTACTTC.